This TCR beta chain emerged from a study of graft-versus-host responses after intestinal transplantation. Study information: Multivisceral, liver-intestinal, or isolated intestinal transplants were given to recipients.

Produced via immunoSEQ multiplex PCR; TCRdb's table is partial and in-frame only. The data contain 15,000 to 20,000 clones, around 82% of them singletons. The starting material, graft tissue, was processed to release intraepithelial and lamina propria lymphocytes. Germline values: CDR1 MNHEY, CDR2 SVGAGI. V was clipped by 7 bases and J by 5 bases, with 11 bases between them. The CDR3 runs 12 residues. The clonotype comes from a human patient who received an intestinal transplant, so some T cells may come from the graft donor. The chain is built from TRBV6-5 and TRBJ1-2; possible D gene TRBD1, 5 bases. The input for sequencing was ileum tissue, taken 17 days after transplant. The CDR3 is CASTRDSYGYTF. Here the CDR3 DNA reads TGTGCCAGCACTCGCGACAGTTATGGCTACACCTTC.